This is a list of T cell receptor beta chains from one sample in a study of CD8 T cells in ankylosing spondylitis. Each CDR3 protein is one row after TCRdb ran MiXCR on the 5' RACE reads. The table lists approximately 110,000 distinct CDR3 sequences, around 24% of them singletons. Sequencing was done on a sample of synovial fluid, either unsorted or a sorted T cell fraction (not recorded which). All receptors derive from a male donor with ankylosing spondylitis. Both conserved end residues are part of each CDR3. A D gene is named only where the DNA matches it firmly. The listing skips clone size in some rows; elsewhere it reads once, few, many or a size class.

D gene: -; clone size: medium-sized; J gene: TRBJ1-5; V gene: TRBV28; CDR3 protein: CASSFNQPQHF; CDR3 DNA: TGTGCCAGCAGTTTCAATCAGCCCCAGCATTTT
D gene: -; clone size: -; J gene: TRBJ2-3; V gene: TRBV7-9; CDR3 protein: CASSLGVASDTQYF; CDR3 DNA: TGTGCCAGCAGCTTAGGGGTCGCGTCAGATACGCAGTATTTT
D gene: TRBD2; clone size: few; J gene: TRBJ2-3; V gene: TRBV28; CDR3 protein: CASSSLLAGAGTDTQYF; CDR3 DNA: TGTGCCAGCAGTTCATTACTAGCGGGGGCTGGCACAGATACGCAGTATTTT
D gene: TRBD1; clone size: many; J gene: TRBJ1-2; V gene: TRBV14; CDR3 protein: CASSEQGQDHHGYTF; CDR3 DNA: TGTGCCAGCAGTGAACAAGGACAGGATCATCATGGCTACACCTTC
D gene: -; clone size: -; J gene: TRBJ1-1; V gene: TRBV7-9; CDR3 protein: CASSLAPDNTEAFF; CDR3 DNA: TGTGCCAGCAGCTTAGCGCCGGATAACACTGAAGCTTTCTTT
D gene: -; clone size: -; J gene: TRBJ2-1; V gene: TRBV12-3/TRBV12-4; CDR3 protein: CASSRTQTDYGNEQFF; CDR3 DNA: TGTGCCAGCAGCCGTACCCAGACGGACTATGGCAATGAGCAGTTCTTC
D gene: -; clone size: few; J gene: TRBJ2-4; V gene: TRBV2; CDR3 protein: CASSEGWNIQYF; CDR3 DNA: TGTGCCAGCAGTGAGGGGTGGAACATTCAGTACTTC
D gene: TRBD1; clone size: many; J gene: TRBJ1-1; V gene: TRBV14; CDR3 protein: CASTRPGTENTEAFF; CDR3 DNA: TGTGCCAGCACTCGTCCCGGGACAGAGAACACTGAAGCTTTCTTT
D gene: -; clone size: -; J gene: TRBJ1-3; V gene: TRBV18; CDR3 protein: CASSDTGWGPNSGNTIYF; CDR3 DNA: TGTGCCAGCTCTGACACGGGATGGGGCCCGAACTCTGGAAACACCATATATTTT
D gene: TRBD2; clone size: once; J gene: TRBJ2-3; V gene: TRBV20-1; CDR3 protein: CSARDTSGIGTDTQYF; CDR3 DNA: TGCAGTGCTAGAGATACTAGCGGGATCGGCACAGATACGCAGTATTTT
D gene: TRBD1; clone size: many; J gene: TRBJ2-2; V gene: TRBV5-1; CDR3 protein: CASSLAPGQGASGRGNTGELFF; CDR3 DNA: TGCGCCAGCAGCTTGGCCCCGGGACAGGGGGCTAGCGGGAGAGGAAACACCGGGGAGCTGTTTTTT
D gene: TRBD1; clone size: few; J gene: TRBJ1-6; V gene: TRBV5-5; CDR3 protein: CASSRGQSNSPLHF; CDR3 DNA: TGTGCCAGCAGCCGGGGACAGAGTAATTCACCCCTCCACTTT
D gene: TRBD2; clone size: few; J gene: TRBJ2-1; V gene: TRBV11-3; CDR3 protein: CASSLRYSSGDYNEQFF; CDR3 DNA: TGTGCCAGCAGCCTTCGCTACTCTAGCGGGGACTACAATGAGCAGTTCTTC
D gene: TRBD2; clone size: -; J gene: TRBJ2-1; V gene: TRBV20-1; CDR3 protein: CSASQTGGAGGWPYNEQFF; CDR3 DNA: TGCAGTGCTAGTCAAACCGGGGGGGCGGGAGGATGGCCCTACAATGAGCAGTTCTTC
D gene: TRBD1; clone size: many; J gene: TRBJ2-1; V gene: TRBV7-2; CDR3 protein: CASSLRGSKGANEQFF; CDR3 DNA: TGTGCCAGCAGCTTAAGGGGATCTAAGGGGGCGAATGAGCAGTTCTTC
D gene: -; clone size: -; J gene: TRBJ2-5; V gene: TRBV20-1; CDR3 protein: CSARDSRGRETQYF; CDR3 DNA: TGCAGTGCTAGAGATTCTAGGGGCCGGGAGACCCAGTACTTC
D gene: -; clone size: many; J gene: TRBJ1-5; V gene: TRBV12-3/TRBV12-4; CDR3 protein: CASSLGASNQPQHF; CDR3 DNA: TGTGCCAGCAGTTTGGGGGCCAGCAATCAGCCCCAGCATTTT
D gene: TRBD2; clone size: -; J gene: TRBJ2-1; V gene: TRBV6-1; CDR3 protein: CASSSGTSGTWSEQFF; CDR3 DNA: TGTGCCAGCAGTAGCGGGACTAGCGGGACGTGGAGTGAGCAGTTCTTC
D gene: TRBD1; clone size: -; J gene: TRBJ1-2; V gene: TRBV27; CDR3 protein: CASWTGPITGYTF; CDR3 DNA: TGTGCCAGCTGGACAGGGCCCATAACCGGCTACACCTTC
D gene: -; clone size: -; J gene: TRBJ1-1; V gene: TRBV5-1; CDR3 protein: CASSLVPDVGTEAFF; CDR3 DNA: TGCGCCAGCAGCTTGGTTCCCGATGTTGGGACTGAAGCTTTCTTT
D gene: -; clone size: -; J gene: TRBJ2-6; V gene: TRBV5-6; CDR3 protein: CASSLAKKGSSGANVLTF; CDR3 DNA: TGTGCCAGCAGCTTGGCTAAGAAGGGGAGCTCTGGGGCCAACGTCCTGACTTTC
D gene: -; clone size: few; J gene: TRBJ1-6; V gene: TRBV7-2; CDR3 protein: CASSLQGYNSPLHF; CDR3 DNA: TGTGCCAGCAGCCTACAGGGCTATAATTCACCCCTCCACTTT
D gene: -; clone size: few; J gene: TRBJ2-1; V gene: TRBV11-3; CDR3 protein: CASSFRFVYNEQFF; CDR3 DNA: TGTGCCAGCAGCTTCCGGTTTGTCTACAATGAGCAGTTCTTC
D gene: -; clone size: few; J gene: TRBJ2-7; V gene: TRBV3-1; CDR3 protein: CASSQDGGGYEQYF; CDR3 DNA: TGTGCCAGCAGCCAAGATGGAGGAGGATACGAGCAGTACTTC
D gene: TRBD2; clone size: few; J gene: TRBJ2-1; V gene: TRBV20-1; CDR3 protein: CSAPEYASGRVYNEQFF; CDR3 DNA: TGCAGTGCCCCGGAATACGCTAGCGGGAGGGTTTACAATGAGCAGTTCTTC
D gene: -; clone size: -; J gene: TRBJ2-1; V gene: TRBV29-1; CDR3 protein: CSVEEVEIYNEQFF; CDR3 DNA: TGCAGCGTTGAAGAGGTAGAAATCTACAATGAGCAGTTCTTC
D gene: TRBD2; clone size: many; J gene: TRBJ2-1; V gene: TRBV5-1; CDR3 protein: CASSPGTSGRGGNNEQFF; CDR3 DNA: TGCGCCAGCAGCCCCGGGACTAGCGGGAGGGGTGGGAACAATGAGCAGTTCTTC
D gene: -; clone size: -; J gene: TRBJ1-1; V gene: TRBV20-1; CDR3 protein: CSAKQGGTEAFF; CDR3 DNA: TGCAGTGCTAAACAGGGTGGAACTGAAGCTTTCTTT
D gene: -; clone size: -; J gene: TRBJ1-4; V gene: TRBV11-2; CDR3 protein: CASSVGVEKLFF; CDR3 DNA: TGTGCCAGCAGCGTGGGGGTTGAAAAACTGTTTTTT
D gene: -; clone size: many; J gene: TRBJ1-1; V gene: TRBV24-1; CDR3 protein: CATSDNTGYSEAFF; CDR3 DNA: TGTGCCACCAGTGACAATACAGGGTATAGTGAAGCTTTCTTT
D gene: -; clone size: many; J gene: TRBJ2-1; V gene: TRBV18; CDR3 protein: CASSLGVSSYNEQFF; CDR3 DNA: TGTGCCAGCTCCCTCGGGGTAAGCTCCTACAATGAGCAGTTCTTC
D gene: TRBD2; clone size: -; J gene: TRBJ2-1; V gene: TRBV9; CDR3 protein: CASSALAGVSYNEQFF; CDR3 DNA: TGTGCCAGCAGCGCCCTAGCGGGTGTCTCCTACAATGAGCAGTTCTTC
D gene: -; clone size: many; J gene: TRBJ2-2; V gene: TRBV10-3; CDR3 protein: CAITDRAGANTGELFF; CDR3 DNA: TGTGCCATCACCGACCGAGCGGGCGCAAACACCGGGGAGCTGTTTTTT
D gene: TRBD1; clone size: few; J gene: TRBJ1-1; V gene: TRBV5-6; CDR3 protein: CASSSGTGAFTEAFF; CDR3 DNA: TGTGCCAGCAGCTCGGGGACAGGGGCGTTCACTGAAGCTTTCTTT
D gene: TRBD1; clone size: -; J gene: TRBJ1-2; V gene: TRBV19; CDR3 protein: CASSRDRVINYGYTF; CDR3 DNA: TGTGCCAGTAGCCGGGACAGGGTAATCAACTATGGCTACACCTTC
D gene: TRBD2; clone size: -; J gene: TRBJ2-2; V gene: TRBV12-3/TRBV12-4; CDR3 protein: CATQPLAGGTNTGELFF; CDR3 DNA: TGTGCCACCCAACCCCTAGCGGGAGGAACGAACACCGGGGAGCTGTTTTTT
D gene: TRBD2; clone size: -; J gene: TRBJ2-3; V gene: TRBV7-2; CDR3 protein: CASSYRTSGLTTDTQYF; CDR3 DNA: TGTGCCAGCAGCTACCGGACTAGCGGGCTTACCACAGATACGCAGTATTTT
D gene: TRBD1; clone size: -; J gene: TRBJ1-1; V gene: TRBV5-1; CDR3 protein: CASSSGQVHWVLRF; CDR3 DNA: TGCGCCAGCAGCTCGGGACAGGTCCACTGGGTGCTTAGATTT
D gene: -; clone size: -; J gene: TRBJ2-3; V gene: TRBV20-1; CDR3 protein: CSASSDTQYF; CDR3 DNA: TGCAGTGCTTCTTCAGATACGCAGTATTTT